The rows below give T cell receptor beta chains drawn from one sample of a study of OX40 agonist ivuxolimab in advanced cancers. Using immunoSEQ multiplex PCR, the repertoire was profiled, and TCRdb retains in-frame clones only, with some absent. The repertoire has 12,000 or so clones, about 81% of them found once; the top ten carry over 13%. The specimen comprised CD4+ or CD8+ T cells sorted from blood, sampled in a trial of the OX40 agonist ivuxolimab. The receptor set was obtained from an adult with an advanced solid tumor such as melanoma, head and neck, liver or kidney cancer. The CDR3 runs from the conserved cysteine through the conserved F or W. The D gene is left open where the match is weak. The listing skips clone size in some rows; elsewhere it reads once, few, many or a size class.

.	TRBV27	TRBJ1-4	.	CASTVQGGDEKLFF	TGTGCCAGCACCGTACAGGGAGGAGATGAAAAACTGTTTTTT
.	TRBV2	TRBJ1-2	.	CASSEVAGEWYGYTF	TGTGCCAGCAGTGAAGTGGCAGGGGAATGGTATGGCTACACCTTC
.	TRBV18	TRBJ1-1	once	CASSATGENTEAFF	TGTGCCAGCTCAGCGACAGGAGAGAACACTGAAGCTTTCTTT
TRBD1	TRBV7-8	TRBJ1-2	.	CASSSFGTGQSYGYTF	TGTGCCAGCAGCTCATTCGGAACGGGACAGAGCTATGGCTACACCTTC
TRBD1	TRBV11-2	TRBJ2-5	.	CASSLEWSQGETQYF	TGTGCCAGCAGCTTAGAATGGTCACAGGGGGAGACCCAGTACTTC
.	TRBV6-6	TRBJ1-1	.	CASRTRGEYTEAFF	TGTGCCAGCAGAACCCGAGGGGAATACACTGAAGCTTTCTTT
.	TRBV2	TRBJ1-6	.	CASSHRVSYNSPLHF	TGTGCCAGCAGTCACAGGGTCTCCTATAATTCACCCCTCCACTTT
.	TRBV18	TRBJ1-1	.	CASSSGTYNTEAFF	TGTGCCAGCTCATCCGGGACATACAACACTGAAGCTTTCTTT
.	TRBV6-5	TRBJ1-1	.	CASSPGTRVTEAFF	TGTGCCAGCAGCCCCGGGACTAGGGTCACTGAAGCTTTCTTT
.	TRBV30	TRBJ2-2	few	CAWQREASSTGELFF	TGTGCCTGGCAAAGGGAGGCCTCGAGCACCGGGGAGCTGTTTTTT
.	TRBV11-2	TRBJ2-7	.	CASSLVGPHLF	TGTGCCAGCAGCTTAGTTGGGCCCCACCTCTTC
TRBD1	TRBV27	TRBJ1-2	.	CASSWDRRYGYTF	TGTGCCAGCAGTTGGGACAGGCGGTATGGCTACACCTTC
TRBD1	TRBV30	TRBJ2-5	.	CAWGGQRETQYF	TGTGCCTGGGGGGGACAGCGGGAGACCCAGTACTTC
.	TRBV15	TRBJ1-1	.	CATSRVRQTPGNTEAFF	TGTGCCACCAGCAGAGTCCGACAGACTCCCGGGAACACTGAAGCTTTCTTT
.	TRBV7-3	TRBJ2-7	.	CASSLMAGNSYEQYF	TGTGCCAGCAGCTTAATGGCCGGGAACTCCTACGAGCAGTACTTC
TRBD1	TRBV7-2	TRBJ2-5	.	CASSLVATGGETQYF	TGTGCCAGCAGCTTAGTGGCGACAGGGGGAGAGACCCAGTACTTC
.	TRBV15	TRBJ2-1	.	CATSRDLGTYNEQFF	TGTGCCACCAGCAGAGATTTAGGAACCTACAATGAGCAGTTCTTC
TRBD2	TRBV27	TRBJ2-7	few	CASSPIGGSTYEQYF	TGTGCCAGCAGTCCCATCGGCGGGAGTACCTACGAGCAGTACTTC
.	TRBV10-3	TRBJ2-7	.	CAISENLDSYEQYF	TGTGCCATCAGTGAAAACCTGGACTCCTACGAGCAGTACTTC
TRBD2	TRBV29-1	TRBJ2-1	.	CSVEGLAGGLYNEQFF	TGCAGCGTTGAGGGACTAGCGGGAGGCCTCTACAATGAGCAGTTCTTC
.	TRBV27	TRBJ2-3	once	CASSLIRQAVDTQYF	TGTGCCAGCAGTTTAATTAGGCAGGCTGTGGATACGCAGTATTTT
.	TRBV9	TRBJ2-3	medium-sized	CASSVEGGGPDTQYF	TGTGCCAGCAGCGTAGAGGGAGGGGGGCCAGATACGCAGTATTTT
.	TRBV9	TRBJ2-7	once	CASSVGSEQYF	TGTGCCAGCAGCGTAGGATCCGAGCAGTACTTC
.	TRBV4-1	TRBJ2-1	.	CASSQVASPAHEQFF	TGCGCCAGCAGCCAAGTGGCTAGCCCGGCCCATGAGCAGTTCTTC
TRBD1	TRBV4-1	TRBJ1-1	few	CASSPGTGNTEAFF	TGCGCCAGCAGCCCAGGGACAGGCAACACTGAAGCTTTCTTT
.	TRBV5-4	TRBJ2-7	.	CASSLAGNEQYF	TGTGCCAGCAGCTTGGCCGGGAACGAGCAGTACTTC
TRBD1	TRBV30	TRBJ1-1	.	CALTGGAMNTEAFF	TGTGCCTTAACAGGGGGGGCGATGAACACTGAAGCTTTCTTT
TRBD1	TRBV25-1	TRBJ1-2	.	CASSDAGGGYTF	TGTGCCAGCAGTGACGCAGGGGGGGGCTACACCTTC
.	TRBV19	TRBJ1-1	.	CASSILGFTEAFF	TGTGCCAGTAGTATTCTGGGGTTCACTGAAGCTTTCTTT
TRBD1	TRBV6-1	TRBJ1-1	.	CASSDRQGGPTEAFF	TGTGCCAGCAGTGACCGACAGGGGGGACCCACTGAAGCTTTCTTT
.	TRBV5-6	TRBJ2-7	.	CASSLGGDSYEQYF	TGTGCCAGCAGCTTGGGTGGGGATTCCTACGAGCAGTACTTC
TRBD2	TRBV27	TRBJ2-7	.	CASSLGLAGSEQYF	TGTGCCAGCAGTTTGGGACTAGCGGGGAGCGAGCAGTACTTC
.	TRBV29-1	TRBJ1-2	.	CSVEFPEANYGYTF	TGCAGCGTTGAATTTCCAGAAGCTAACTATGGCTACACCTTC
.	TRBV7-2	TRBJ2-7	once	CASSFGLAYEQYF	TGTGCCAGCAGCTTTGGTCTCGCCTACGAGCAGTACTTC
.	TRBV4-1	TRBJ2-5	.	CASSRDDGSQETQYF	TGCGCCAGCAGCCGAGACGACGGGAGCCAAGAGACCCAGTACTTC
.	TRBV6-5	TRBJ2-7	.	CASSYDRGGHEQYF	TGTGCCAGCAGTTACGACCGGGGCGGGCACGAGCAGTACTTC
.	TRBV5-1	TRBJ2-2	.	CASSPGVSNTGELFF	TGCGCCAGCAGCCCAGGGGTGTCCAACACCGGGGAGCTGTTTTTT
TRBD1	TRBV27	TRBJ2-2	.	CASSPPGQWNTGELFF	TGTGCCAGCAGCCCTCCGGGACAGTGGAACACCGGGGAGCTGTTTTTT
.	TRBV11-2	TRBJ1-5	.	CASSFGLGPNQPQHF	TGTGCCAGCAGCTTCGGCCTGGGACCCAATCAGCCCCAGCATTTT
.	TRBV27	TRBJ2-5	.	CASSLSPVSKETQYF	TGTGCCAGCAGTTTATCTCCCGTGTCCAAAGAGACCCAGTACTTC
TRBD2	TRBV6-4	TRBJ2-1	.	CASSDSPAGARVEQFF	TGTGCCAGCAGTGACTCTCCAGCGGGGGCCCGCGTTGAGCAGTTCTTC
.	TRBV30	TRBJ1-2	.	CAWSETSNYGYTF	TGTGCCTGGAGTGAAACATCTAACTATGGCTACACCTTC
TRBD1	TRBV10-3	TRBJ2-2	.	CAISVTTTGRGRTGELFF	TGTGCCATCAGTGTGACAACCACAGGCAGGGGGCGCACCGGGGAGCTGTTTTTT